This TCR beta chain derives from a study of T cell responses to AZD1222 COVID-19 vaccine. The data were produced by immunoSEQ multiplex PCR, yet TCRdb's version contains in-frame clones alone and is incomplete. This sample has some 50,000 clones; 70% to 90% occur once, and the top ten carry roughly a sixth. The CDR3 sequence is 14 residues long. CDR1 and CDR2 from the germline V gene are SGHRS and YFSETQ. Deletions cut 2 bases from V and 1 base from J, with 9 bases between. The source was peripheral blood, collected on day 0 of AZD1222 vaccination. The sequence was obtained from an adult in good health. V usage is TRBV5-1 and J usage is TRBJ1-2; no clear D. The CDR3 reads CASSFKGDNYGYTF. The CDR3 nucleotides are TGCGCCAGCAGCTTCAAAGGAGATAACTATGGCTACACCTTC.